This T cell receptor beta chain was recovered during a study of cytomegalovirus exposure and HLA in healthy donors. The PCR made use of 60 Vbeta and 13 Jbeta primers. Repertoires were generated with immunoSEQ multiplex PCR, while TCRdb's copy carries only in-frame clones and drops some. Here the sample spans under 150,000 clones, 73% being singletons. Germline CDR1 and CDR2: LNHDA and SQIVND (reference sequence). The CDR3 totals 16 residues. With 5 bases clipped from V and 4 bases from J, the junction kept 8 bases outside the gene matches. Everyone who donated was a healthy bone marrow donor. General study findings and limits: Later analysis showed most CMV-associated TCR beta chains appearing HLA-restricted.

Comments on this clone: Its antigen is as yet unknown.

This sequence was found in a human donor in good health. The specimen was PBMCs. The chain recombines TRBV19 with TRBJ2-2, with TRBD2 matching 9 bases. CDR3 sequence: CASSPGTSSATGELFF. As DNA, the CDR3 is TGTGCCAGTAGTCCAGGGACTAGCTCAGCCACCGGGGAGCTGTTTTTT.